This TCR beta chain stems from a study of shared clonotypes between healthy human individuals. Study-level points and caveats: The study sampled only blood, and tissue repertoires likely differ.

Naive CD8 populations comprised CD45RO-negative cells positively selected for CCR7, excluding terminally differentiated effector memory CD45RA+ cells. Healthy adults negative for HIV, lacking recent acute infections or vaccinations, served as donors. For every subset, genomic DNA was evenly distributed across several immunoSEQ plates. The assay was immunoSEQ multiplex PCR, and TCRdb's table has in-frame clones only and misses some. This table holds almost 700,000 clones, around 90% found once. Germline lookup yields CDR1 SQVTM and CDR2 ANQGSEA. The CDR3 extends over 12 amino acids. The V end lost 3 bases, the J end lost 8 bases, and 13 bases lay between the germline ends. A note on this clone: Its specificity is unknown.

This receptor was identified in a man younger than 45 in good health. The chain uses TRBV29-1 and TRBJ1-1; unclear D gene. The sequenced material came from naive CD8+ T cells sorted from blood. CDR3 amino acids: CSVEGGPIEAFF. The CDR3 DNA sequence: TGCAGCGTTGAGGGAGGCCCGATCGAAGCTTTCTTT.